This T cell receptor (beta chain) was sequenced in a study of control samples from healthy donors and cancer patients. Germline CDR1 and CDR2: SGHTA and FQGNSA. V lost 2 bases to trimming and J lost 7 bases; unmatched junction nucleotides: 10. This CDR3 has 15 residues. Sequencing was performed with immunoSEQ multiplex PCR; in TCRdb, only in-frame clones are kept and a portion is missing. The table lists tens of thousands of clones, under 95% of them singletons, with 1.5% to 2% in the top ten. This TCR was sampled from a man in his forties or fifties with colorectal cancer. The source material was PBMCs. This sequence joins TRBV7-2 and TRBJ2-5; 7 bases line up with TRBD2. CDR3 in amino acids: CASSLRDYGGGTQYF. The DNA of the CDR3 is TGTGCCAGCAGCTTACGGGACTACGGGGGAGGGACCCAGTACTTC.